A single sample is the source of the 19 T cell receptor beta chains below, sequenced in a study of T cell changes during pregnancy in multiple sclerosis (dated by TCRdb to the late 2010s). The method behind the library was the immunoSEQ multiplex PCR assay. Drawn from immuneACCESS, this table holds only the in-frame rearrangements with V and J called that TCRdb kept. Clones are partly lost; checked studies trace under half to an unresolved V gene and leave the rest unexplained. This sample has about 110,000 clones in its table, and less than 95% of those were observed once. The ten largest clones take up less than 0.9% of the sample. This material consisted of peripheral blood, taken in the third trimester of pregnancy. The receptors here all came from a female donor in good health, enrolled as a control in a pregnancy study.

The chain joins TRBV7-3 to TRBJ2-1, with D unclear. Trimming cost V 3 bases and J 6 bases, with 15 bases left between them. CDR1 and CDR2 (germline): SGHTA, FQGTGA. This CDR3 is 15 amino acids long. CDR3 in amino acids: CASSFIITSRNEQFF. DNA for the CDR3: TGTGCCAGCAGCTTTATCATTACTTCGCGCAATGAGCAGTTCTTC.

The chain recombines TRBV7-2 with TRBJ2-3; the D gene is possibly TRBD1 (6 bases). The CDR3 has 15 residues. Germline V CDR1 and CDR2: SGHTA, FQGNSA. Trimming left V 0 bases short and J 2 bases short, with 9 bases between. CDR3 sequence reads: CASSLAGANTDTQYF. Written as DNA, the CDR3 is TGTGCCAGCAGCTTAGCGGGGGCCAACACAGATACGCAGTATTTT.

The rearrangement joins TRBV6-1 to TRBJ1-2, with unresolved D. This CDR3 has 14 residues. V was trimmed by 3 bases and J by 1 base, leaving 9 bases between them. Germline V gene lookup returns CDR1 MNHNS and CDR2 SASEGT. The CDR3 protein is CASSEQTSNYGYTF. CDR3 bases: TGTGCCAGCAGTGAGCAAACAAGTAACTATGGCTACACCTTC.

In nucleotides, the CDR3 is TGTGCCAGCAGCTTATCCGGGACAGGGGGCAGTGGCTACACCTTC. As protein: CASSLSGTGGSGYTF. The chain links TRBV5-6 to TRBJ1-2; 12 nucleotides agree with TRBD1. Germline-derived CDR1 and CDR2 are SGHDT and YYEEEE. The CDR3 totals 15 residues. V lost 2 bases, J lost 7 bases, and 6 bases stayed unmatched.

The V and J genes are TRBV6-6 and TRBJ2-5; tentative D call: TRBD2 (6 bases). The CDR3 covers 14 residues. V lost 3 bases, J lost 3 bases, and 11 bases lay in between. Germline CDR1 and CDR2: MNHNY and SVGAGI (reference sequence). CDR3 in amino acids: CASSYWIAEETQYF. CDR3 in DNA: TGTGCCAGCAGTTATTGGATAGCGGAAGAGACCCAGTACTTC.

The chain combines TRBV4-3 with TRBJ2-1; TRBD2 is a possible D gene (6 bases). Trimming pared 3 bases from V and 6 bases from J, leaving 9 bases between. The CDR3 loop spans 13 amino acids. Looked up from germline, CDR1 is LGHNA and CDR2 is YSLEER. CDR3 amino acids: CASSHVSGNEQFF. CDR3 in DNA: TGCGCCAGCAGCCACGTTAGCGGCAATGAGCAGTTCTTC.

In this sample, this clone turned up once. CDR3 loop: CASSLELAGHEQYF. The CDR3 bases are TGCGCCAGCAGCTTGGAGCTAGCGGGGCACGAGCAGTACTTC. The chain is built from TRBV5-1 and TRBJ2-7; TRBD2 agrees at 9 bases. Unmatched junction bases numbered 3, after V lost 0 bases and J lost 5 bases. The CDR3 runs to 14 residues. From germline, CDR1 is SGHRS and CDR2 YFSETQ.

The rearrangement uses TRBV5-4 and TRBJ2-1, with 7 bases matching TRBD2. Germline V gene lookup returns CDR1 SGHNT and CDR2 YYREEE (reference sequence). The CDR3 has 15 amino acids. Germline trimming cut 4 bases from V and 8 bases from J; bases unmatched to any gene: 12. The DNA of the CDR3 is TGTGCCAGCAGCCCGGCCGGGACTATTGGAGATGAGCAGTTCTTC. The encoded protein is CASSPAGTIGDEQFF.

The V call is TRBV5-1, the J call TRBJ1-6, with D unclear. Trimming cost V 4 bases and J 7 bases, with 12 bases left between them. CDR3 length equals 14 residues. The germline CDR1 and CDR2 sequences are SGHRS and YFSETQ. This CDR3 is CASSHDPGNSPLHF. Written as DNA, the CDR3 is TGCGCCAGCAGCCACGATCCCGGGAATTCACCCCTCCACTTT.

Turning to this clone: Other DNA sequences in the sample encode the same CDR3. The chain combines TRBV6-5 with TRBJ1-3; D unclear. There are 14 residues in the CDR3. Germline V lookup: CDR1 MNHEY, CDR2 SVGAGI. Trimming left V 2 bases short and J 1 base short, with 6 bases between. CDR3 sequence reads: CASSYGGSGNTIYF. DNA of the CDR3: TGTGCCAGCAGTTACGGAGGGTCTGGAAACACCATATATTTT.

The V gene is TRBV25-1, the J gene TRBJ1-3; D uncertain. The CDR3 totals 13 residues. In germline, CDR1 is MGHDK, CDR2 SYGVNS. The germline V and J ends were trimmed by 4 bases and 4 bases, with 8 bases remaining between them. The CDR3 here is CASSATVGNTIYF. CDR3 DNA sequence: TGTGCCAGCAGTGCCACGGTGGGAAACACCATATATTTT.

The chain employs TRBV30 and TRBJ1-5; TRBD1 aligns across 7 bases. CDR1 and CDR2 (germline): GTSNPN, SVGIG (reference sequence). CDR3 size: 14 residues. The J segment lost 4 bases and the V segment lost 1 base, leaving 4 bases of the junction unmatched. This CDR3 is CAWSDSGGNQPQHF. DNA for the CDR3: TGTGCCTGGAGTGACTCAGGGGGGAATCAGCCCCAGCATTTT.

V and J are TRBV18 and TRBJ2-2; D is ambiguous. Germline assignment: CDR1 KGHSH and CDR2 LQKENI. This CDR3 comprises 16 residues. Trimming pared 1 base from V and 2 bases from J, leaving 11 bases between. The CDR3 region is CASSPQPEINTGELFF. CDR3 bases: TGTGCCAGCTCACCACAGCCGGAGATCAACACCGGGGAGCTGTTTTTT.

The chain carries TRBV19 and TRBJ1-1; no definite D call. V lost 3 bases to trimming and J lost 1 base, with 9 bases between them. Per germline, CDR1 LNHDA and CDR2 SQIVND (reference sequence). This CDR3 has 14 residues. CDR3: CASSIRTENTEAFF. CDR3 DNA: TGTGCCAGTAGTATTCGGACTGAGAACACTGAAGCTTTCTTT.

This chain links TRBV7-9 with TRBJ2-6; 7 positions match TRBD1. The germline V gene encodes CDR1 SEHNR and CDR2 FQNEAQ (reference sequence). This CDR3 comprises 19 residues. V was pared by 0 bases and J by 2 bases, with 10 bases of the junction left unmatched. DNA of the CDR3: TGTGCCAGCAGCTTAGCCCAGTACAGGGGTAGAGCTGGGGCCAACGTCCTGACTTTC. Its translation: CASSLAQYRGRAGANVLTF.

The V gene is TRBV6-1, the J gene TRBJ2-5; 8 bases line up with TRBD1. The CDR3 is 14 amino acids. With 8 bases clipped from V and 4 bases from J, the junction kept 9 bases outside the gene matches. Germline V CDR1 and CDR2: MNHNS, SASEGT. CDR3 DNA: TGTGCCAGCTTGTCCTGGACAGGGACAGAGACCCAGTACTTC. This codes for CASLSWTGTETQYF.

V usage is TRBV7-3 and J usage is TRBJ1-2; the match to TRBD1 covers 9 bases. Germline V gives CDR1 SGHTA, CDR2 FQGTGA. The CDR3 totals 17 residues. Unmatched junction bases numbered 13, after V lost 2 bases and J lost 6 bases. The chain's CDR3 is CASSLGAGTGILDGYTF. The CDR3 bases are TGTGCCAGCAGCTTAGGGGCCGGGACAGGGATTTTGGATGGCTACACCTTC.

This sequence joins TRBV9 and TRBJ2-1, with TRBD2 matching 9 bases. This CDR3 region has 17 residues. Germline V gene lookup returns CDR1 SGDLS and CDR2 YYNGEE. V dropped 0 bases and J dropped 3; count of bases not matched to a gene: 7. As DNA, the CDR3 is TGTGCCAGCAGCGTAGGGTTATTAGCGGGGGTCTACAATGAGCAGTTCTTC. Translating gives CASSVGLLAGVYNEQFF.

The chain employs TRBV19 and TRBJ2-6, with no clear D. V was shortened by 5 bases and J by 0 bases, with 8 bases between the two germline ends. The CDR3 sequence is 15 residues long. The V gene's germline CDR1 is LNHDA and CDR2 SQIVND (reference sequence). The CDR3 here is CASSPDSSGANVLTF. DNA for the CDR3: TGTGCCAGTAGTCCCGACTCCTCTGGGGCCAACGTCCTGACTTTC.